This paragraph covers one T cell receptor beta chain sequence. What it binds is unknown. This sample is drawn from a study of T cells in Graves' hyperthyroidism and ophthalmopathy. The wider study: Peripheral blood samples were taken at initial diagnosis, prior to any treatment. Notes on the study in general: For ophthalmopathy, model prediction preceded onset by a median around 7 months.

Subjects with ophthalmopathy showed a Clinical Activity Score no lower than 3, a NOSPECS grade no lower than 4, and a duration shorter than 3 months. Not enrolled were patients with uncontrolled infection, other autoimmune disease, pregnancy or lactation. From RNA transcripts, TCR beta CDR3 regions were amplified. When the TCR CDR3 underwent first-round RT-PCR, the HTBI primer set was used. TCRdb itself ran the multiplex PCR reads through MiXCR, one entry per CDR3 protein. The sample contains under 500,000 distinct CDR3 sequences, around 15% of which appear only once. This clonotype was sampled from a man aged 45-65 years with Graves' ophthalmopathy. Material for sequencing was blood.

CDR3 bases: TGTGCCAGCAGGAACAGCGACAGGGGGAGCTACAATGAGCAGTTCTTC. It is translated as CASRNSDRGSYNEQFF. J is TRBJ2-1 and V is TRBV7-3; 9 nucleotides align to TRBD1. This CDR3 contains 16 residues. Unmatched junction bases numbered 9, after V lost 6 bases and J lost 3 bases. Germline lookup yields CDR1 SGHTA and CDR2 FQGTGA.